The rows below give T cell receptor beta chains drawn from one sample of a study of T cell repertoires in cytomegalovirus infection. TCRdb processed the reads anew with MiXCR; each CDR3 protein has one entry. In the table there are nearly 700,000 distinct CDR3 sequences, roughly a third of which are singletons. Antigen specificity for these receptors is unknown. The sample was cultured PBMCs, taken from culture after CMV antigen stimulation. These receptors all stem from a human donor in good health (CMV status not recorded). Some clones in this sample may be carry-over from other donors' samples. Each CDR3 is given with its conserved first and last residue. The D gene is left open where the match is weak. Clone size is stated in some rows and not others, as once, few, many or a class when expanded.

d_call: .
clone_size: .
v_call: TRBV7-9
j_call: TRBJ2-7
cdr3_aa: CASSLGADEQYF
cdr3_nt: TGTGCCAGCAGCTTAGGAGCTGACGAGCAGTACTTC

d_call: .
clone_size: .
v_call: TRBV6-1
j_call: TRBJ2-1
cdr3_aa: CASSEWKEQFF
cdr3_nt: TGTGCCAGCAGTGAATGGAAGGAGCAGTTCTTC

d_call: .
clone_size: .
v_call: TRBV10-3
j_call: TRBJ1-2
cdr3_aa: CAIGVVDGYTF
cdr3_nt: TGTGCCATCGGAGTGGTAGATGGCTACACCTTC

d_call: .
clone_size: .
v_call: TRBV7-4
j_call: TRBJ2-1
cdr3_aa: CASSPSRGRYIEQFF
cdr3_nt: TGTGCCAGCAGCCCCTCCAGGGGGAGGTACATTGAGCAGTTCTTC

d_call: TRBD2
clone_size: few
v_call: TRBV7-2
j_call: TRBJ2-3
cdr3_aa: CASSFGEGDTQYF
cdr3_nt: TGTGCCAGCAGCTTCGGGGAGGGAGATACGCAGTATTTT

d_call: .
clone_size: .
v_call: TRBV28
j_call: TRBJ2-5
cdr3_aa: CASRRSTEHSQETQYF
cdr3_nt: TGTGCCAGCAGACGCTCGACGGAGCACAGCCAGGAGACCCAGTACTTC

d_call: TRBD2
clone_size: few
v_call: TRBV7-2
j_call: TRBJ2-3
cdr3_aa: CASRARGGVGDTQYF
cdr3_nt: TGTGCCAGCAGGGCCCGGGGGGGAGTTGGAGATACGCAGTATTTT

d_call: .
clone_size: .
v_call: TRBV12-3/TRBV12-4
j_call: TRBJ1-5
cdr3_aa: CASSNGRGLPQHF
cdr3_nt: TGTGCCAGCAGTAACGGCAGGGGTTTGCCCCAGCATTTT

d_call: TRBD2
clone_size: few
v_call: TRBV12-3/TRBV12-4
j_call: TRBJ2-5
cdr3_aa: CASSPTLAGEQETQYF
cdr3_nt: TGTGCCAGCAGCCCTACGCTAGCGGGGGAGCAAGAGACCCAGTACTTC

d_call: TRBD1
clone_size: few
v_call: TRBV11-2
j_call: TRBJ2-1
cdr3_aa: CASSVLQGYNEQFF
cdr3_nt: TGTGCCAGCAGCGTACTACAGGGGTACAATGAGCAGTTCTTC

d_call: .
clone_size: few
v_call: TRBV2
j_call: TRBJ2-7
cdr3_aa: CASRVTISSYEQYF
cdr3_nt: TGTGCCAGCAGGGTGACTATCAGCTCCTACGAGCAGTACTTC

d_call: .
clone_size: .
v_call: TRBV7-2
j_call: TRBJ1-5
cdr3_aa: CASSWARDQPQHF
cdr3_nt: TGTGCCAGCAGCTGGGCCCGAGATCAGCCCCAGCATTTT

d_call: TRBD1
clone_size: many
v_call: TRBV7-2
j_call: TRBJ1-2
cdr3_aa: CASSRLTMTGEGYTF
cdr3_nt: TGTGCCAGCAGCCGACTAACTATGACAGGGGAGGGCTACACCTTC

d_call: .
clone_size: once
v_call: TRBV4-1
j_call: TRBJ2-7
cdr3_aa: CASSQVGRDRRYEQYF
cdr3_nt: TGCGCCAGCAGCCAAGTGGGCCGTGACAGGCGTTACGAGCAGTACTTC

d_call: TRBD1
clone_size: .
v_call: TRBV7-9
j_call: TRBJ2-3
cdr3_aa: CASRDRQSLREYF
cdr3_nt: TGTGCCAGCCGGGACAGGCAAAGTTTACGCGAGTATTTT

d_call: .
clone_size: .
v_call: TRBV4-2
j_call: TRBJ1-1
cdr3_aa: CASSQDKAVSGTEAFF
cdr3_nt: TGTGCCAGCAGCCAAGATAAGGCAGTCTCGGGCACTGAAGCTTTCTTT

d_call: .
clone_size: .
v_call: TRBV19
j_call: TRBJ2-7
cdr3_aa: CATAVGSTAYEQYF
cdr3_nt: TGTGCCACCGCAGTCGGGTCTACAGCCTACGAGCAGTACTTC

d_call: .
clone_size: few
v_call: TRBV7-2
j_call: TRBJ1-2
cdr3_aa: CASRLGVGSNYGYTF
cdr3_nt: TGTGCCAGCAGGTTGGGTGTCGGGTCCAACTATGGCTACACCTTC

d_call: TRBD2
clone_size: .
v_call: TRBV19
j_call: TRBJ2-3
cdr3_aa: CASSIRLAGDTDTQYF
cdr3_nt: TGTGCCAGTAGTATTCGGCTAGCGGGAGACACAGATACGCAGTATTTT

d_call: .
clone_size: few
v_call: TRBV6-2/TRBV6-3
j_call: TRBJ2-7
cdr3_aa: CASRVALAIFSYEQYF
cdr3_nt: TGTGCCAGCAGGGTCGCCCTAGCAATCTTCTCCTACGAGCAGTACTTC

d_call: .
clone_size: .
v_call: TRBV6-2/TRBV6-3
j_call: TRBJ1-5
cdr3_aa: CASSLPWDHSNQPQHF
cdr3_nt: TGTGCCAGCAGTCTCCCTTGGGATCATAGCAATCAGCCCCAGCATTTT

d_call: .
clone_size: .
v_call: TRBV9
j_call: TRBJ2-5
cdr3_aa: CASSPSKTAYQETQYF
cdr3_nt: TGTGCCAGCAGCCCATCGAAGACCGCGTACCAAGAGACCCAGTACTTC

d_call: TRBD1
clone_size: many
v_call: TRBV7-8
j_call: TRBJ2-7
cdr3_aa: CASSLGQGRGYEQYF
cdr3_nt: TGTGCCAGCAGCTTAGGACAGGGCAGGGGGTACGAGCAGTACTTC

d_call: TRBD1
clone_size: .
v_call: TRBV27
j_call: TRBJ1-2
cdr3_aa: CASSLYPTGRNYGYTF
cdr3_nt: TGTGCCAGCAGTTTATATCCGACAGGGAGAAACTATGGCTACACCTTC

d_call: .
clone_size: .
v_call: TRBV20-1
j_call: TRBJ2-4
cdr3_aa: CSAKIIAKNIQYF
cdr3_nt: TGCAGTGCCAAGATAATAGCCAAAAACATTCAGTACTTC

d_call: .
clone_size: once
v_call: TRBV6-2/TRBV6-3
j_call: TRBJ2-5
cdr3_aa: CASSYSTTSQETQYF
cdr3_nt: TGTGCCAGCAGTTACTCGACAACTAGCCAAGAGACCCAGTACTTC

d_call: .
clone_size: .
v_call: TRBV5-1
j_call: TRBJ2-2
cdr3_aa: CASSEQNTGELFF
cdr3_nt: TGCGCCAGCAGCGAACAGAACACCGGGGAGCTGTTTTTT

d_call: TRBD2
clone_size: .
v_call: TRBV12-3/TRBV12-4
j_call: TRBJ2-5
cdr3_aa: CASSIHESGGQETQYF
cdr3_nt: TGTGCCAGCAGCATCCATGAGAGCGGGGGTCAAGAGACCCAGTACTTC

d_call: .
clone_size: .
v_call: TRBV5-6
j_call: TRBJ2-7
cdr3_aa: CASSPWPQANDYEQYF
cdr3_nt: TGTGCCAGCAGCCCCTGGCCACAGGCAAACGACTACGAGCAGTACTTC

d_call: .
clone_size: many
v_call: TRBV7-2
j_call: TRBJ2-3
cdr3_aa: CASRRLASTDTQYF
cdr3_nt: TGTGCCAGCAGACGTCTAGCTAGCACAGATACGCAGTATTTT